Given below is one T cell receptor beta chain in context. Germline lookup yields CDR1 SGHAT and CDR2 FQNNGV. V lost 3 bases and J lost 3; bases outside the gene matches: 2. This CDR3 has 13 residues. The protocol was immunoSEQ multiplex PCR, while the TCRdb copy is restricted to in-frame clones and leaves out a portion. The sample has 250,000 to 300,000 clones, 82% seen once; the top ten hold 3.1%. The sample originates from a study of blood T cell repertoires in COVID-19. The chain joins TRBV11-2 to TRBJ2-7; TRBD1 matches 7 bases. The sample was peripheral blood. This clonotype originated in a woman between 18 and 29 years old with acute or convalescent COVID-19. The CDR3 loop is CASSLDRNYEQYF. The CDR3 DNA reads TGTGCCAGCAGCTTGGACAGGAACTACGAGCAGTACTTC.